This T cell receptor (beta chain) was documented in a study of cytomegalovirus exposure and HLA in healthy donors. As for the study in general: From HLA-typed donors, an early data release held about 85 million unique TCRs. Whole-study findings and limits: Upon later analysis, TCR association rates were observed to vary by HLA locus, being highest for DRB1 and lowest for HLA-C. Most of the TCR beta V segments (in an earlier analysis) were productive either about 87% or about 30% of the time.

Among the donors, all were healthy bone marrow donors. The PCR used 60 Vbeta and 13 Jbeta primers. Using immunoSEQ multiplex PCR, the repertoire was profiled, and TCRdb retains in-frame clones only, with some absent. This sample carries fewer than 200,000 clones, roughly 79% of them seen once, and the ten largest clones take around 1.3%. The CDR3 has 18 residues. Germline CDR1 LNHDA, CDR2 SQIVND (reference sequence). The V and J ends lost 6 bases and 0 bases respectively, with 21 bases between them. Note on this clone: Its matching antigen is unknown.

Sequenced sample: PBMCs. The receptor comes from a woman aged 50 to 60 in good health and CMV-seronegative. The chain uses TRBV19 and TRBJ1-5; a possible D gene is TRBD1 (5 bases). This CDR3 is CASRGSGDRRYSNQPQHF. CDR3 nucleotides: TGTGCCAGTAGGGGATCGGGGGACCGGAGATATAGCAATCAGCCCCAGCATTTT.